The source of this T cell receptor beta chain is a study of memory CD4+ T cells and cytomegalovirus serostatus. V dropped 1 base and J dropped 1 base, with 10 bases sitting between them. The V gene's germline CDR1 is SGHAT and CDR2 FQNNGV. The CDR3 totals 15 residues. Clones were read by immunoSEQ multiplex PCR, and TCRdb kept only the in-frame ones, dropping some. The table records 27,000 or so clones, about 80% of them present only once. The sort gate was single viable CD3+CD4+CD8-CD45RO+ cells for memory CD4+ T cells. This TCR was recovered from an adult in good health and CMV-seronegative. This rearrangement joins TRBV11-2 to TRBJ2-5; maybe TRBD1 (5 bases). The sample was memory CD4+ T cells from blood. CDR3 DNA sequence: TGTGCCAGCAGCTTAGTAACAGGATTCCAAGAGACCCAGTACTTC. It translates to CASSLVTGFQETQYF.